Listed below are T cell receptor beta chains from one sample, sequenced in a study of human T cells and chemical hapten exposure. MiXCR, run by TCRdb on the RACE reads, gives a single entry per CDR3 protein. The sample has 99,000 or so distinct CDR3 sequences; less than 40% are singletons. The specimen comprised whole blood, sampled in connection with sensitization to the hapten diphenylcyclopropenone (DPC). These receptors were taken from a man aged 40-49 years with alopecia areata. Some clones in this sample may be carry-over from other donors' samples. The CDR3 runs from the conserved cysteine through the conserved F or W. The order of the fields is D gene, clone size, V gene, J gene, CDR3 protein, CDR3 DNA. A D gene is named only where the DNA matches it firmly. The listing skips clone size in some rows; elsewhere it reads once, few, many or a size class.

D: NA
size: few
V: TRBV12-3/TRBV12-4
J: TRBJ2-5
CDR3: CASSLGLEETQYF
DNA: TGTGCCAGCAGTTTGGGCTTGGAAGAGACCCAGTACTTC

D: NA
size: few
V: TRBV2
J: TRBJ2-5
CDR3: CASSEWDRSETQYF
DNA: TGTGCCAGCAGTGAGTGGGACCGCTCGGAGACCCAGTACTTC

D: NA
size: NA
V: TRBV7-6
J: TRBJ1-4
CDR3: CASSPQWGKSNEKLFF
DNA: TGTGCCAGCAGCCCTCAGTGGGGGAAGTCTAATGAAAAACTGTTTTTT

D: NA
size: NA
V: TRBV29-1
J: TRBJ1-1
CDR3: CSVWGVRGAEGEAFF
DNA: TGCAGCGTTTGGGGAGTTCGGGGGGCAGAGGGTGAAGCTTTCTTT

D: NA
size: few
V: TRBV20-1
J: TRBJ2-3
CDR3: CSAPLASTDTQYF
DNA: TGCAGTGCTCCCCTAGCGAGCACAGATACGCAGTATTTT

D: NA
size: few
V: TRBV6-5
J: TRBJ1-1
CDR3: CASSYSGAALNTEAFF
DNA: TGTGCCAGCAGTTACTCCGGTGCAGCCTTGAACACTGAAGCTTTCTTT

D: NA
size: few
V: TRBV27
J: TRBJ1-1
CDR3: CASSPQTGVTEAFF
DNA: TGTGCCAGCAGTCCCCAGACAGGAGTCACTGAAGCTTTCTTT

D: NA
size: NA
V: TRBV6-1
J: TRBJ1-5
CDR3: CASRLTLGTDSNQPQHF
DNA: TGTGCCAGCCGTCTTACACTAGGGACGGATAGCAATCAGCCCCAGCATTTT

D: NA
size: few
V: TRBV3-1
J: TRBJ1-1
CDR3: CASSQGGATAAFF
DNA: TGTGCCAGCAGCCAAGGAGGGGCCACGGCAGCTTTCTTT

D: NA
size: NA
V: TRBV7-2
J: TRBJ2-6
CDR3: CASSPGPGANVLTF
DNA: TGTGCCAGCAGCCCAGGGCCCGGGGCCAACGTCCTGACTTTC

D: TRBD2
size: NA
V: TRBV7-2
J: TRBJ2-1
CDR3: CASNVVLAGGNEQFF
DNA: TGTGCCAGCAATGTCGTCCTAGCGGGGGGTAATGAGCAGTTCTTC

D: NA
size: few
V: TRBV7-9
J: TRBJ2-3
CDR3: CASSLSQSTDTQYF
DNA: TGTGCCAGCAGCCTTAGCCAGAGCACAGATACGCAGTATTTT

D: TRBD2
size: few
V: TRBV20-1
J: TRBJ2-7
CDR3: CSASLAGGFGWAEQYF
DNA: TGCAGTGCTAGTCTAGCGGGAGGGTTCGGATGGGCCGAGCAGTACTTC

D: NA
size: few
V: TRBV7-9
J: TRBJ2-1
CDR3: CASSRRVLNNEQFF
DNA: TGTGCCAGCAGTCGGAGGGTCCTAAACAATGAGCAGTTCTTC

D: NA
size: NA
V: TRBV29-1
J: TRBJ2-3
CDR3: CSVETATGNTDTQYF
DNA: TGCAGCGTTGAAACCGCTACAGGAAACACAGATACGCAGTATTTT

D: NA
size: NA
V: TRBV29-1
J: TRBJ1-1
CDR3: CSVDGQGSMGIEAFF
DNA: TGCAGCGTTGACGGTCAGGGGTCCATGGGGATTGAAGCTTTCTTT

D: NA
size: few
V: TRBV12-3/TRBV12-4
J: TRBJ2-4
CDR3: CASSPVTGGNIQYF
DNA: TGTGCCAGCAGTCCCGTGACAGGAGGGAACATTCAGTACTTC

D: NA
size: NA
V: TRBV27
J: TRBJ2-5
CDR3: CASSLRPPGETQYF
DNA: TGTGCCAGCAGTTTGAGGCCACCCGGAGAGACCCAGTACTTC

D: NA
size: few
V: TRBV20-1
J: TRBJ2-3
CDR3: CSARDWRSSTDTQYF
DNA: TGCAGTGCTAGAGACTGGCGCTCTAGCACAGATACGCAGTATTTT

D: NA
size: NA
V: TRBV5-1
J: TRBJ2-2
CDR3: CASSSQPPPTGELFF
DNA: TGCGCCAGCAGCTCTCAGCCACCCCCCACCGGGGAGCTGTTTTTT

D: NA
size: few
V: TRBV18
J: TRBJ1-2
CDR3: CASSPARRENYGYTF
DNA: TGTGCCAGCTCACCAGCAAGGAGAGAAAACTATGGCTACACCTTC

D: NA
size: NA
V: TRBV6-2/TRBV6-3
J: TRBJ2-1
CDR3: CASYDFIHNEQFF
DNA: TGTGCCAGTTACGATTTTATACACAATGAGCAGTTCTTC

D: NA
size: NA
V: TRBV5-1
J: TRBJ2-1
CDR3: CASSLNDMSSYNEQFF
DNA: TGCGCCAGCAGCTTAAACGACATGAGCTCCTACAATGAGCAGTTCTTC

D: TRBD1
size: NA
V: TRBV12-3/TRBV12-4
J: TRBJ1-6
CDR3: CASRKTGGSNSPLHF
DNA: TGTGCCAGCAGGAAAACAGGGGGCTCTAATTCACCCCTCCACTTT

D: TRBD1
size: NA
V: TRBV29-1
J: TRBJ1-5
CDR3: CSVATGGNQPQHF
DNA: TGCAGCGTTGCCACAGGGGGCAATCAGCCCCAGCATTTT

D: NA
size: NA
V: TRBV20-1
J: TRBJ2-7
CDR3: CSARGTHDYEQYF
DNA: TGCAGTGCTAGGGGGACTCACGACTACGAGCAGTACTTC

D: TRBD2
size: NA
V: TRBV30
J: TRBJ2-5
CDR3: CAWSVPGREETQYF
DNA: TGTGCCTGGAGTGTACCCGGGCGGGAGGAGACCCAGTACTTC

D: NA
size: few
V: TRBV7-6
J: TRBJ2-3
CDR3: CASSPQDSPSDTQYF
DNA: TGTGCCAGCAGTCCCCAGGATAGTCCTAGCGATACGCAGTATTTT

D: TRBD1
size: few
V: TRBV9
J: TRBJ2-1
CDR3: CASSVGPQGVGVGEQFF
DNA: TGTGCCAGCAGCGTAGGGCCTCAGGGGGTGGGGGTTGGTGAGCAGTTCTTC

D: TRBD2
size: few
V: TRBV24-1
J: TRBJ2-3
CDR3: CATSDPSPSGGTDTQYF
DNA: TGTGCCACCAGTGACCCTTCCCCCAGCGGGGGCACAGATACGCAGTATTTT

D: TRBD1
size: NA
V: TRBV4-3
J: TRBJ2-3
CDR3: CASSQKTGGTDTQYF
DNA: TGCGCCAGCAGCCAAAAAACAGGGGGGACAGATACGCAGTATTTT

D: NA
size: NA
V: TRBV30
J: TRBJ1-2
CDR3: CAWSIFAGINYGYTF
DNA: TGTGCCTGGAGTATCTTCGCCGGGATTAACTATGGCTACACCTTC

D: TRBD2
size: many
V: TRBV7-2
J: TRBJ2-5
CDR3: CASSFQGGRETQYF
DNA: TGTGCCAGCAGCTTTCAGGGAGGGCGAGAGACCCAGTACTTC

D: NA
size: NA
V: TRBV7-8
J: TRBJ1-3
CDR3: CASSQRGSGNTIYF
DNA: TGTGCCAGCAGCCAACGGGGCTCTGGAAACACCATATATTTT

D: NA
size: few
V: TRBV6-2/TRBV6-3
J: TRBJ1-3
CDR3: CASRNPSGNTIYF
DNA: TGTGCCAGCCGAAATCCATCTGGAAACACCATATATTTT

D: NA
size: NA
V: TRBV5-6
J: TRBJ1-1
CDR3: CASSFLSDPGAEAFF
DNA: TGTGCCAGCAGCTTTTTATCAGACCCAGGGGCTGAAGCTTTCTTT

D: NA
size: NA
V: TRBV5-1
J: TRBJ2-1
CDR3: CASSLARINEQFF
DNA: TGCGCCAGCAGCTTGGCCCGTATCAATGAGCAGTTCTTC

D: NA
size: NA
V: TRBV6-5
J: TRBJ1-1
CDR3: CASSRNSPGAGDTEAFF
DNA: TGTGCCAGCAGTCGGAATTCACCAGGGGCGGGGGACACTGAAGCTTTCTTT

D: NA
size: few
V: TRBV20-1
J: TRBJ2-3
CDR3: CSAQGPTDTQYF
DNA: TGCAGTGCTCAGGGCCCAACAGATACGCAGTATTTT

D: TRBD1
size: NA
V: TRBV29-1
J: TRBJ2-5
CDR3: CSVDSGTVQETQYF
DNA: TGCAGCGTAGATTCCGGGACAGTCCAAGAGACCCAGTACTTC

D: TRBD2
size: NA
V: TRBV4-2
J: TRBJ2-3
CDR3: CASSQVLTTGGLGTDTQYF
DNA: TGTGCCAGCAGCCAAGTATTGACGACGGGAGGGCTAGGCACAGATACGCAGTATTTT

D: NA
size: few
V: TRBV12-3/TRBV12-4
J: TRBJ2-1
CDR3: CASSLRGSNSNEQFF
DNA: TGTGCCAGCAGTTTGAGGGGGTCTAATTCGAATGAGCAGTTCTTC

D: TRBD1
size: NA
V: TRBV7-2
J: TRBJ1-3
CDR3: CASSLIGGTGAGSTIYF
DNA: TGTGCCAGCAGCTTGATAGGCGGGACAGGAGCTGGAAGCACCATATATTTT

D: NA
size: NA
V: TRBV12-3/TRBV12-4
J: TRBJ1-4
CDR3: CASGPTGGKLFF
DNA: TGTGCCAGTGGACCTACGGGCGGAAAACTGTTTTTT

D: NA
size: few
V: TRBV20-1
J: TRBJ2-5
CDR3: CSAPILDGETQYF
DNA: TGCAGTGCCCCGATTTTGGACGGGGAGACCCAGTACTTC

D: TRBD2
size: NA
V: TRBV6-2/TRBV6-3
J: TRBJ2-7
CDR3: CASTMTLAGGREQYF
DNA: TGTGCCAGCACCATGACACTAGCGGGAGGGCGGGAGCAGTACTTC

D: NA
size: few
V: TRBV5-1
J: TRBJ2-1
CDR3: CASSHELGDIEQFF
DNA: TGCGCCAGCAGCCACGAGCTTGGGGACATTGAGCAGTTCTTC

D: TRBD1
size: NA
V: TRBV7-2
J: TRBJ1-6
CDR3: CASSLTIRTGFNSPLHF
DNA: TGTGCCAGCAGCTTAACCATCCGGACAGGGTTCAATTCACCCCTCCACTTT

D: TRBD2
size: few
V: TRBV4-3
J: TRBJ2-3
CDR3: CASSRGLAGGMNTQYF
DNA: TGCGCCAGCAGCCGCGGACTAGCGGGGGGGATGAATACGCAGTATTTT

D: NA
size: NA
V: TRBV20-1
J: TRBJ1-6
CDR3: CSARVEVQGSTLHF
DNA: TGCAGTGCTAGAGTCGAGGTTCAGGGTTCCACCCTCCACTTT

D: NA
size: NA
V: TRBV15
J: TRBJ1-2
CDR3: CATSRDRTLANYGYTF
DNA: TGTGCCACCAGCAGAGATCGAACGCTAGCTAACTATGGCTACACCTTC